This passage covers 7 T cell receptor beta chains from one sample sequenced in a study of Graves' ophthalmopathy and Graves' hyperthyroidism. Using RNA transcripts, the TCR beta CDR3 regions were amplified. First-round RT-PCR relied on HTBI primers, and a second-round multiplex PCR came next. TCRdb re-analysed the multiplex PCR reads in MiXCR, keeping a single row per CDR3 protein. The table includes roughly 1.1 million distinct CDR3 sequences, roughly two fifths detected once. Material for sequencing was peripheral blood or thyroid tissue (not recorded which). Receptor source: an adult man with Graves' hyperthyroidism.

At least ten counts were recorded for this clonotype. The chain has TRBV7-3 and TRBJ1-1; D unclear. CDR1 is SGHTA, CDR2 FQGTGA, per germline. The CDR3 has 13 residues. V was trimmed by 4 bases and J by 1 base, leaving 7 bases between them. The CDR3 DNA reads TGTGCCAGCAGCTCTCAGACGAACACTGAAGCTTTCTTT. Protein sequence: CASSSQTNTEAFF.

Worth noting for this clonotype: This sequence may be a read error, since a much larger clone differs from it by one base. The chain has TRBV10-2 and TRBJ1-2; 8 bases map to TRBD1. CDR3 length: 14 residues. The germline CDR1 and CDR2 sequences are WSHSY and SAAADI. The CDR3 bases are TGTGTCAGCAGTGAAGAGTTTCCAGGGGGCGGCTACACCTTC. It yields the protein CVSSEEFPGGGYTF.

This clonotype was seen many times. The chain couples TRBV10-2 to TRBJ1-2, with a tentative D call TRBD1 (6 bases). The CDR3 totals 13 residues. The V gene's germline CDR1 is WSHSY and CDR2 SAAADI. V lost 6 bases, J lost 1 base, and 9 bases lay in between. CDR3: CASRLQGNYGYTF. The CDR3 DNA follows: TGCGCCAGCAGGCTACAGGGTAACTATGGCTACACCTTC.

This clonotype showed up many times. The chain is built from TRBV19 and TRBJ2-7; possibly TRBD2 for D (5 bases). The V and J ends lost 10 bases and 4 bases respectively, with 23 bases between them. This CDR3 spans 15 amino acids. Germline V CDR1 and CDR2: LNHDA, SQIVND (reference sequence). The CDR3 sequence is CATSATGSLGYEQYF. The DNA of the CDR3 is TGTGCCACCTCAGCCACGGGATCTCTCGGGTACGAGCAGTACTTC.

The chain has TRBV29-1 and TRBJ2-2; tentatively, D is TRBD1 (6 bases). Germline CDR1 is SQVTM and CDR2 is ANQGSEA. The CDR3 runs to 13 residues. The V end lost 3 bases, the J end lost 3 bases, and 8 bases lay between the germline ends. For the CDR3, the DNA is TGCAGCGTTGACAGGGGTCACACCGGGGAGCTGTTTTTT. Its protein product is CSVDRGHTGELFF.

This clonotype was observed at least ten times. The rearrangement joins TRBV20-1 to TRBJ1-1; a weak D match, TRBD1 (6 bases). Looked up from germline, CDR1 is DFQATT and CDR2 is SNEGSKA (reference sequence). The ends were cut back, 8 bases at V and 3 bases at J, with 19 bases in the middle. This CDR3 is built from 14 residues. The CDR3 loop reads CSPWTGTSDTEAFF. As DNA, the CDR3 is TGCAGTCCCTGGACCGGGACATCGGACACTGAAGCTTTCTTT.

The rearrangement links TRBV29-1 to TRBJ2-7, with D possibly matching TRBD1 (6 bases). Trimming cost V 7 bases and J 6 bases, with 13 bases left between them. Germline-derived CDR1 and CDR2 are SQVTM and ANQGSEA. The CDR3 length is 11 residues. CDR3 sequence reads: CSGTGPGEQYF. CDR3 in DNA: TGCAGCGGTACAGGGCCGGGCGAGCAGTACTTC.